This TCR beta chain was profiled in a study of OX40 agonist ivuxolimab in advanced cancers. Study details: Patients with hepatocellular carcinoma, melanoma, renal cell or head and neck cancer made up the dose-escalation patients. Study-wide findings and caveats: Expanded peripheral T cells had an undetermined antigen specificity.

A note on this clone: Antigen specificity is unknown.

The repertoire was sequenced with immunoSEQ multiplex PCR; TCRdb's copy has only in-frame clones and lacks some. The sample carries tens of thousands of clones, roughly 88% recorded once. Trimming took 0 bases from V and 4 from J, leaving 4 bases between them. The CDR3 has 12 amino acids. Per germline, CDR1 SGHDT and CDR2 YYEEEE. The genes are TRBV5-6 and TRBJ2-5; D is ambiguous. Material: CD4+ or CD8+ T cells sorted from blood, obtained in a trial of the OX40 agonist ivuxolimab. This TCR came from an adult with an advanced solid tumor such as melanoma, head and neck, liver or kidney cancer. This chain's CDR3 is CASSLVGETQYF. CDR3 DNA: TGTGCCAGCAGCTTGGTTGGAGAGACCCAGTACTTC.